These 20 T cell receptor beta chains were all obtained from the same sample, sequenced in a study of T cell clones after liver transplantation. Repertoires were generated with immunoSEQ multiplex PCR, while TCRdb's copy carries only in-frame clones and drops some. The data contain roughly 51,000 clones, roughly 70% of them singletons. The sample was CD4+ T cells from blood, taken approximately 54 months after liver transplant. Every receptor here comes from a human patient who received a liver transplant. T cells may partly derive from the graft donor.

V and J are TRBV5-6 and TRBJ2-5; 8 bases are shared with TRBD2. Germline V gene sequence: CDR1 SGHDT, CDR2 YYEEEE. This CDR3 is 15 amino acids long. Trimming removed 0 bases from V and 5 bases from J; junction bases left unmatched: 6. In nucleotides, the CDR3 is TGTGCCAGCAGCTTGGAACTCGGGGGGGAGGAGACCCAGTACTTC. As protein: CASSLELGGEETQYF.

This chain uses TRBV7-2 with TRBJ2-3; D perhaps matches TRBD1 (5 bases). Trimming pared 5 bases from V and 2 bases from J, leaving 14 bases between. Germline V gives CDR1 SGHTA, CDR2 FQGNSA. This CDR3 comprises 15 residues. CDR3 nucleotides: TGTGCCAGCAGCCCGACAGCCCAACACACAGATACGCAGTATTTT. It encodes CASSPTAQHTDTQYF.

This clone came up a few times. This chain links TRBV5-3 with TRBJ1-3; 8 bases are a match to TRBD1. TRBV5-3 belongs to the ORF category, with a function that is uncertain. The junction had 15 bases not matched to a gene; V was cut back by 4 bases and J by 9 bases. The CDR3 is made up of 16 amino acids. Written as DNA, the CDR3 is TGTGCCAGAAGCCAAACCGGGACAGGACGAGGAGTCACCATATATTTT. Its protein product is CARSQTGTGRGVTIYF.

This chain's CDR3 is CASSSQGAYLGNTIYF. The DNA of the CDR3 is TGTGCCAGCAGCTCCCAGGGGGCGTATCTTGGAAACACCATATATTTT. This chain connects TRBV7-2 to TRBJ1-3, with TRBD1 matching 8 bases. The CDR3 consists of 16 residues. CDR1 SGHTA and CDR2 FQGNSA come from the germline V gene. V lost 4 bases and J lost 3; bases outside the gene matches: 8.

By share, this clone counts as medium-sized. The chain uses TRBV7-2 and TRBJ1-5; D is unclear. CDR1 SGHTA and CDR2 FQGNSA come from the germline V gene. V lost 5 bases and J 3 bases, leaving 5 bases between the germline ends. The CDR3 has 12 residues. The CDR3 protein is CASSLNNQPQHF. The DNA for the CDR3 is TGTGCCAGCAGCCTGAACAATCAGCCCCAGCATTTT.

The chain has TRBV19 and TRBJ2-1; TRBD1 agrees at 8 bases. After removal of 3 bases from V and 7 bases from J, the junction contained 8 bases not matched to a gene. The length of the CDR3 is 15 residues. Looked up from germline, CDR1 is LNHDA and CDR2 is SQIVND (reference sequence). The CDR3 nucleotides are TGTGCCAGTAGTATGGGGCAGGGGGCGTATAATGAGCAGTTCTTC. Amino acids: CASSMGQGAYNEQFF.

This chain connects TRBV11-3 to TRBJ1-3; D ambiguous. CDR3 length: 13 residues. V was shortened by 5 bases and J by 3 bases, with 8 bases between the two germline ends. The V gene's germline CDR1 is SGHNT and CDR2 YENEEA. In DNA, the CDR3 is TGTGCCAGCAGCCGCGGGTTTGGAAACACCATATATTTT. It translates to CASSRGFGNTIYF.

The chain is built from TRBV12-5 and TRBJ2-3; 7 nucleotides match TRBD1. Germline CDR1 and CDR2: LGHNT and FRNRAP. V lost 6 bases to trimming and J lost 0 bases; unmatched junction nucleotides: 6. The CDR3 totals 15 residues. CDR3 amino acids: CASGRGTHSTDTQYF. DNA of the CDR3: TGTGCTAGTGGCAGGGGGACCCACAGCACAGATACGCAGTATTTT. The variable domain in full, completed from reference TRBV12-5 and TRBJ2-3, reads DARVTQTPRHKVTEMGQEVTMRCQPILGHNTVFWYRQTMMQGLELLAYFRNRAPLDDSGMPKDRFSAEMPDATLATLKIQPSEPRDSAVYFCASGRGTHSTDTQYFGPGTRLTVL.

The J gene is TRBJ2-4, the V gene TRBV7-2, with TRBD2 identical over 8 bases. With 5 bases clipped from V and 15 bases from J, the junction kept 12 bases outside the gene matches. The germline V gene has CDR1 SGHTA and CDR2 FQGNSA. CDR3 length: 13 residues. CDR3 sequence (DNA): TGTGCCAGCAGCACCTACGGGGGGGAGACCTGGTACTTC. Protein sequence: CASSTYGGETWYF.

The chain couples TRBV2 to TRBJ1-1, with D possibly being TRBD1 (5 bases). Germline CDR1 and CDR2: SNHLY and FYNNEI. The ends were cut back, 1 base at V and 0 bases at J, with 9 bases in the middle. This CDR3 is 15 amino acids long. DNA of the CDR3: TGTGCCAGCAGTGAAGGGGGACTTATGAACACTGAAGCTTTCTTT. Its protein is CASSEGGLMNTEAFF.

The rearrangement links TRBV29-1 to TRBJ1-3; TRBD1 matches 8 bases. Per germline, CDR1 SQVTM and CDR2 ANQGSEA. Germline trimming cut 7 bases from V and 3 bases from J; bases unmatched to any gene: 8. The CDR3 sequence is 14 residues long. CDR3 in DNA: TGCAGCGCCGTTACAGGGGGTGGTGGAAACACCATATATTTT. This sequence encodes CSAVTGGGGNTIYF.

The rearrangement joins TRBV5-4 to TRBJ2-1, with 7 bases fitting TRBD1. The CDR3 is 14 amino acids. The germline CDR1 and CDR2 sequences are SGHNT and YYREEE (reference sequence). J lost 7 bases, V lost 4 bases, and 8 bases had no gene match. CDR3 nucleotide sequence: TGTGCCAGCAGCAGTGGACAGGCGGAGAATGAGCAGTTCTTC. It translates to CASSSGQAENEQFF.

The rearrangement uses TRBV10-3 and TRBJ2-1; 7 nucleotides align to TRBD1. The length of the CDR3 is 16 residues. J lost 5 bases, V lost 5 bases, and 12 bases had no gene match. CDR1 and CDR2 (germline): ENHRY, SYGVKD. The CDR3 loop is CAISQHTGQINNEQFF. CDR3 DNA: TGTGCCATCAGTCAGCACACGGGACAGATAAACAATGAGCAGTTCTTC.

The chain combines TRBV28 with TRBJ1-1, with D perhaps matching TRBD1 (5 bases). Germline V lookup: CDR1 MDHEN, CDR2 SYDVKM. This CDR3 contains 16 residues. Trimming took 3 bases from V and 4 from J, leaving 18 bases between them. The CDR3 nucleotides are TGTGCCAGCAGTTTCCTCCTTGGTCCTAGGGGCACTGAAGCTTTCTTT. This sequence encodes CASSFLLGPRGTEAFF.

The CDR3 DNA follows: TGTGCCGGTTTGAGCCGAAGGGCGCAGTATTTT. It yields the protein CAGLSRRAQYF. The chain links TRBV30 to TRBJ2-3; D gene ambiguous. The CDR3 runs 11 residues. From germline, CDR1 is GTSNPN and CDR2 SVGIG (reference sequence). V was cut by 8 bases and J by 10 bases, with 16 bases left in between.

This clone was seen a few times. The rearrangement uses TRBV19 and TRBJ2-2; 10 nucleotides agree with TRBD2. V was clipped by 5 bases and J by 6 bases; unmatched bases: 6. The CDR3 extends over 15 amino acids. From germline, CDR1 is LNHDA and CDR2 SQIVND (reference sequence). The CDR3 DNA is TGTGCCAGTAGTTCTAGCGGGGGTCGGGCCGGGGAGCTGTTTTTT. The encoded protein is CASSSSGGRAGELFF. The full variable domain, completed using reference TRBV19 and TRBJ2-2, is DGGITQSPKYLFRKEGQNVTLSCEQNLNHDAMYWYRQDPGQGLRLIYYSQIVNDFQKGDIAEGYSVSREKKESFPLTVTSAQKNPTAFYLCASSSSGGRAGELFFGEGSRLTVL.

The chain couples TRBV6-1 to TRBJ1-5; TRBD1 matches at 7 bases. Looked up from germline, CDR1 is MNHNS and CDR2 is SASEGT. CDR3 length: 15 amino acids. V gave up 7 bases and J gave up 2 bases; unmatched junction bases: 8. DNA of the CDR3: TGTGCCAGCACCCTCGGCAGGGGGGGCAATCAGCCCCAGCATTTT. The encoded protein is CASTLGRGGNQPQHF.

This chain joins TRBV6-5 and TRBJ2-7; possible D gene TRBD1, 5 bases. Germline values: CDR1 MNHEY, CDR2 SVGAGI. The CDR3 contains 15 residues. Trimming stripped 0 bases from V and 2 bases from J, with 11 bases between. CDR3 amino acids: CASSYSKETAYEQYF. CDR3 DNA sequence: TGTGCCAGCAGTTACTCGAAGGAGACAGCCTACGAGCAGTACTTC.

The gene calls are TRBV15 and TRBJ1-2, with 8 bases identical to TRBD1. Losses at the gene ends were 0 bases for V and 2 bases for J; bases not matched to a gene: 2. This CDR3 spans 15 amino acids. Germline-derived CDR1 and CDR2 are LNHNV and YYDKDF (reference sequence). The chain's CDR3 is CATSRDRTGNYGYTF. DNA for the CDR3: TGTGCCACCAGCAGAGATAGGACAGGGAACTATGGCTACACCTTC.

The chain carries TRBV7-9 and TRBJ2-7; 9 bases agree with TRBD2. The CDR3 totals 14 residues. V lost 5 bases to trimming and J lost 2 bases; unmatched junction nucleotides: 4. Germline values: CDR1 SEHNR, CDR2 FQNEAQ (reference sequence). CDR3 DNA sequence: TGTGCCAGCAGCCTTTTAGCGGGGGCCTACGAGCAGTACTTC. As protein: CASSLLAGAYEQYF. The whole variable domain, filled in from reference TRBV7-9 and TRBJ2-7, reads DTGVSQNPRHKITKRGQNVTFRCDPISEHNRLYWYRQTLGQGPEFLTYFQNEAQLEKSRLLSDRFSAERPKGSFSTLEIQRTEQGDSAMYLCASSLLAGAYEQYFGPGTRLTVT.